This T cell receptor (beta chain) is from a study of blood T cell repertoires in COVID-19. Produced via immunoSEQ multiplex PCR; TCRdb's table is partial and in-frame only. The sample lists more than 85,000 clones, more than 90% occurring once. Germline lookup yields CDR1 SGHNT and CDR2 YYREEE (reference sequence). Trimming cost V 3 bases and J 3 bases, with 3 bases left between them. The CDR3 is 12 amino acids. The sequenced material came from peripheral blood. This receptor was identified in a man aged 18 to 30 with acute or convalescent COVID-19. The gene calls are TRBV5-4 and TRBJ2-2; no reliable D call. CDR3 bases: TGTGCCAGCAGCTCCGACACCGGGGAGCTGTTTTTT. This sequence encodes CASSSDTGELFF.